This T cell receptor beta chain was recorded in a study of early T cells in non-severe SARS-CoV-2 infection. The CDR3 consists of 13 residues. Trimming shortened V by 0 bases and J by 6 bases, and 11 bases separated the two germline ends. CDR1 is DFQATT and CDR2 is SNEGSKA in the germline V gene (reference sequence). Via MiXCR, TCRdb re-called the 5' RACE reads, giving one row per CDR3 protein. The sample shows around 99,000 distinct CDR3 sequences, approximately 15% of them seen only once. The chain combines TRBV20-1 with TRBJ1-2; a weak D match, TRBD1 (5 bases). This receptor was taken from an adult who was a healthcare worker with PCR-confirmed SARS-CoV-2 infection or an uninfected control (not recorded which). This sample comprised whole blood, obtained at baseline. CDR3 nucleotide sequence: TGCAGTGCTAGAGATGGGACTGTGAATGGCTACACCTTC. This gives the protein CSARDGTVNGYTF.